In this sample, the clone carrying this T cell receptor beta chain turned up a few times. The data originate from a study of radiotherapy plus CTLA-4 blockade in lung cancer. CDR3 length: 16 amino acids. The germline V gene has CDR1 MNHEY and CDR2 SVGAGI. After removal of 4 bases from V and 0 bases from J, the junction contained 9 bases not matched to a gene. The protocol was immunoSEQ multiplex PCR, while the TCRdb copy is restricted to in-frame clones and leaves out a portion. There are 40,000 or so clones in the sample; around three quarters occur only once, and approximately 9% lies in the top ten.

The source is a human donor with non-small cell lung cancer who had stable disease on radiotherapy plus ipilimumab. The chain carries TRBV6-5 and TRBJ2-7, with 7 bases lining up with TRBD1. Sequencing used peripheral blood, obtained from a patient treated with radiotherapy plus ipilimumab. The CDR3 reads CASSFKGQYSSYEQYF. CDR3 nucleotide sequence: TGTGCCAGCAGTTTTAAGGGACAGTATAGCTCCTACGAGCAGTACTTC.